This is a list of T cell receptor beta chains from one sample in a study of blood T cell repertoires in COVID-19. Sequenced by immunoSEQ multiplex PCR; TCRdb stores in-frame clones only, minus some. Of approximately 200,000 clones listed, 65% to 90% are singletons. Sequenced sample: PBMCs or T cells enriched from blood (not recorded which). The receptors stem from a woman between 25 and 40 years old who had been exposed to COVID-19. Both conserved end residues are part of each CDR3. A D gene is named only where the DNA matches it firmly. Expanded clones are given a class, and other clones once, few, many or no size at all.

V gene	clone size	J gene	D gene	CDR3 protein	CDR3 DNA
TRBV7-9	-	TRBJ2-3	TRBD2	CASSKGLAGGTITDTQYF	TGTGCCAGCAGCAAGGGACTAGCGGGGGGCACTATCACAGATACGCAGTATTTT
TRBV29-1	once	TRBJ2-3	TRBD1	CSGHRGSADTQYF	TGCAGCGGACACAGGGGTTCGGCCGATACGCAGTATTTT
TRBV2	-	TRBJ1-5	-	CASSTDNLSNQPQHF	TGTGCCAGCAGCACTGACAATCTTAGCAATCAGCCCCAGCATTTT
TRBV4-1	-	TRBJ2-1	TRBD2	CASSQPGRRGGRGDEQFF	TGCGCCAGCAGCCAACCCGGGAGGCGGGGGGGCCGTGGGGATGAGCAGTTCTTC
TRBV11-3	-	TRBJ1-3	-	CASSFSGPSSGNTIYF	TGTGCCAGCAGCTTCTCAGGGCCCAGCTCTGGAAACACCATATATTTT
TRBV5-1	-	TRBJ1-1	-	CASSGRADTEAFF	TGCGCCAGCAGCGGCAGGGCTGACACTGAAGCTTTCTTT
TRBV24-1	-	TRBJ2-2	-	CATSDVWAAELFF	TGTGCCACCAGTGATGTGTGGGCAGCAGAGCTGTTTTTT
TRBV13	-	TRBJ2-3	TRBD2	CASRQLAGDSTDTQYF	TGTGCCAGCAGACAACTAGCGGGGGATAGCACAGATACGCAGTATTTT
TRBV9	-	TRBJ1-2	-	CASSVATTSYGYTF	TGTGCCAGCAGCGTAGCGACAACCTCCTATGGCTACACCTTC
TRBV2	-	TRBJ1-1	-	CASSGQVLLKGEAFF	TGTGCCAGCAGTGGGCAGGTACTGCTGAAGGGGGAAGCTTTCTTT
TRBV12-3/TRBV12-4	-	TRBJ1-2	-	CASSHGQGGYTF	TGTGCCAGCAGTCACGGCCAGGGTGGCTACACCTTC
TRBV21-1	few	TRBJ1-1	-	CASTYVPTEAFF	TGTGCCAGCACCTACGTCCCGACTGAAGCTTTCTTT